One and the same sample provided the 32 T cell receptor beta chains below, sequenced in a study of T-cell reconstitution after alpha-beta-depleted transplantation in children. A library of TCRbeta sequences, prepared with unique molecular identifiers, was generated. In TCRdb, the PCR reads were re-called with MiXCR into one record per CDR3 protein. There are a few hundred thousand distinct CDR3 sequences in the sample; 25% to 30% occur only once, and 30% to 40% lies in the top ten. Sequencing used PBMCs, obtained before TCRalphabeta/CD19-depleted stem cell transplant. The receptors here all came from a boy younger than two with Wiskott-Aldrich syndrome, due to receive a stem cell transplant.

The DNA of the CDR3 is TGTGCCATCAGTCCAGGGGGCGCAGGACAGCCCCAGCATTTT. Protein sequence: CAISPGGAGQPQHF. The V and J genes are TRBV10-3 and TRBJ1-5; 8 bases are a match to TRBD1. V lost 5 bases and J lost 7; bases outside the gene matches: 7. The CDR3 covers 14 residues. The germline V gene has CDR1 ENHRY and CDR2 SYGVKD.

V gene TRBV20-1 combines with J gene TRBJ2-5; possible D gene TRBD2, 6 bases. With 6 bases removed from V and 7 bases from J, the gap between germline ends came to 15 bases. The CDR3 has 12 amino acids. Germline loops: CDR1 DFQATT, CDR2 SNEGSKA (reference sequence). This CDR3 is CSATLVGGTQYF. DNA for the CDR3: TGCAGTGCCACCCTAGTGGGGGGGACCCAGTACTTC.

The chain has TRBV6-1 and TRBJ1-5; 9 nucleotides line up with TRBD1. The J segment lost 10 bases and the V segment lost 7 bases, leaving 8 bases of the junction unmatched. The CDR3 contains 13 residues. Per germline, CDR1 MNHNS and CDR2 SASEGT. CDR3 coding DNA: TGTGCCAGCATACGGACAGGGGTCAGCCCCCAGCATTTT. Amino acids: CASIRTGVSPQHF.

CDR3: CASSLNQGEETQYF. The CDR3 DNA reads as TGTGCCAGCAGTTTAAATCAGGGGGAAGAGACCCAGTACTTC. The chain has TRBV12-3 or TRBV12-4 and TRBJ2-5; the match to TRBD1 covers 7 bases. The CDR3 has 14 residues. The V and J ends lost 2 bases and 3 bases, in that order; junction bases with no gene match: 3.

The CDR3 loop reads CASSLTGNSRYEQYF. In DNA form, the CDR3 reads TGTGCCAGCAGTTTGACAGGGAATAGTCGCTACGAGCAGTACTTC. This chain connects TRBV27 to TRBJ2-7, with TRBD1 matching over 7 bases. The germline gives CDR1 MNHEY, CDR2 SMNVEV (reference sequence). The CDR3 is 15 residues long. With V trimmed by 3 bases and J by 3 bases, 8 bases remained unmatched.

This clonotype was found a few times. V and J are TRBV5-1 and TRBJ2-2; 9 bases align to TRBD1. After removal of 0 bases from V and 4 bases from J, the junction contained 7 bases not matched to a gene. Germline V gene lookup returns CDR1 SGHRS and CDR2 YFSETQ. CDR3 size: 17 residues. The chain's CDR3 is CASSLDRGRFPTGELFF. CDR3 coding DNA: TGCGCCAGCAGCTTGGACAGGGGGCGTTTTCCCACCGGGGAGCTGTTTTTT.

V is TRBV5-1 and J is TRBJ2-5; a weak D match, TRBD1 (6 bases). Trimming cost V 3 bases and J 5 bases, with 17 bases left between them. The V gene's germline CDR1 is SGHRS and CDR2 YFSETQ. The CDR3 sequence is 15 residues long. The CDR3, as DNA: TGCGCCAGCAGCTCTCCAGGTACAGGGTCCGAGACCCAGTACTTC. Its protein product is CASSSPGTGSETQYF.

This clonotype has only a few counts. The chain uses TRBV7-2 and TRBJ2-1, with a weak D call TRBD1 (6 bases). Between the trimmed V and J ends, which lost 3 bases and 10 bases, there was a span of 10 bases. Germline CDR1 and CDR2: SGHTA and FQGNSA. The CDR3 consists of 12 residues. CDR3 in amino acids: CASSFVGTEQFF. CDR3 bases: TGTGCCAGCAGCTTCGTTGGGACAGAGCAGTTCTTC.

This clonotype was detected only a few times. V usage is TRBV27 and J usage is TRBJ2-2; no definite D call. The length of the CDR3 is 13 residues. Germline V gene sequence: CDR1 MNHEY, CDR2 SMNVEV (reference sequence). V was cut by 2 bases and J by 5 bases, with 6 bases left in between. The CDR3 loop reads CASSLQQTGELFF. In nucleotides, the CDR3 is TGTGCCAGCAGTTTACAGCAAACCGGGGAGCTGTTTTTT.

The chain combines TRBV7-4 with TRBJ1-2; 9 bases match TRBD1. This CDR3 region has 14 residues. The germline V gene encodes CDR1 SGHVT and CDR2 SQSDAQ. Germline trimming cut 5 bases from V and 8 bases from J; bases unmatched to any gene: 9. The CDR3 DNA sequence: TGTGCCAGCAGCACAACGGGACAGGGAAGAGGCTACACCTTC. This gives the protein CASSTTGQGRGYTF.

This clonotype was detected only a few times. CDR3 nucleotides: TGCAGTGCTAGAAAACCGGGACTAGCGGGGACCGGGGAGCTGTTTTTT. This sequence encodes CSARKPGLAGTGELFF. The chain employs TRBV20-1 and TRBJ2-2; 13 bases are a match to TRBD2. The junction had 5 bases not matched to a gene; V was cut back by 2 bases and J by 5 bases. The germline CDR1 and CDR2 sequences are DFQATT and SNEGSKA (reference sequence). This CDR3 region has 16 residues.

The rearrangement joins TRBV25-1 to TRBJ2-2, with 11 nucleotides matching TRBD2. The V gene's germline CDR1 is MGHDK and CDR2 SYGVNS. This CDR3 spans 18 amino acids. V trimming: 2 bases; J trimming: 1 base; junction bases outside the gene matches: 6. Here the CDR3 reads CASSETNSGRGNTGELFF. The CDR3, as DNA: TGTGCCAGCAGTGAAACCAATAGCGGGAGGGGGAACACCGGGGAGCTGTTTTTT.

This CDR3 reads CASSYSRILAGATGELFF. CDR3 DNA: TGTGCCAGCAGTTACTCGAGGATTCTAGCGGGAGCGACCGGGGAGCTGTTTTTT. The chain recombines TRBV6-5 with TRBJ2-2; TRBD2 matches 10 bases. This CDR3 has 18 amino acids. With V trimmed by 0 bases and J by 5 bases, 9 bases remained unmatched. Germline V CDR1 and CDR2: MNHEY, SVGAGI.

This clonotype has a handful of counts. The chain recombines TRBV28 with TRBJ1-5; D remains unclear. The CDR3 has 10 amino acids. The germline CDR1 and CDR2 sequences are MDHEN and SYDVKM. V was pared by 10 bases and J by 3 bases, with 4 bases between. Here the CDR3 reads CATNNQPQHF. CDR3 coding DNA: TGTGCCACCAACAATCAGCCCCAGCATTTT. Supplemented by reference TRBV28 and TRBJ1-5, the full variable domain reads DVKVTQSSRYLVKRTGEKVFLECVQDMDHENMFWYRQDPGLGLRLIYFSYDVKMKEKGDIPEGYSVSREKKERFSLILESASTNQTSMYLCATNNQPQHFGDGTRLSIL.

The chain carries TRBV29-1 and TRBJ2-6; no reliable D call. Germline CDR1 reads SQVTM; CDR2 reads ANQGSEA. The CDR3 runs to 13 residues. Trimming cost V 1 base and J 4 bases, with 5 bases left between them. The CDR3, as DNA: TGCAGCGTTGAAGGGCCCGGGGCCAACGTCCTGACTTTC. Translation gives CSVEGPGANVLTF.

The J gene is TRBJ2-7, the V gene TRBV20-1, with TRBD2 as a possible D gene (7 bases). Germline V gene data show CDR1 as DFQATT and CDR2 as SNEGSKA (reference sequence). V was cut by 1 base and J by 5 bases, with 12 bases left in between. The CDR3 spans 13 residues. The CDR3 bases are TGCAGTGCTAGAGTCGGGGGGCTTGACGAGCAGTACTTC. It codes for CSARVGGLDEQYF.

This clonotype turned up a few times. CDR3 amino acids: CASSLGSIIYGYTF. As DNA, the CDR3 is TGTGCCAGCAGCTTAGGTTCGATCATATATGGCTACACCTTC. The V and J genes are TRBV7-8 and TRBJ1-2; no firm D call. V dropped 1 base and J dropped 5 bases, with 11 bases sitting between them. The germline gives CDR1 SGHVS, CDR2 FQNEAQ. CDR3 length: 14 amino acids.

The chain links TRBV20-1 to TRBJ1-2; D uncertain. Trimming shortened V by 0 bases and J by 7 bases, and 9 bases separated the two germline ends. The CDR3 is made up of 12 amino acids. Germline assignment: CDR1 DFQATT and CDR2 SNEGSKA (reference sequence). CDR3 DNA: TGCAGTGCTAGAGATCACGGGTTTGGCTACACCTTC. This translates into CSARDHGFGYTF.

The table lists this clonotype with a few counts. The V gene is TRBV20-1, the J gene TRBJ2-5; perhaps TRBD2 as D (6 bases). The V end was cut by 4 bases, the J end by 0 bases, with 12 bases between. CDR1 DFQATT and CDR2 SNEGSKA come from the germline V gene (reference sequence). This CDR3 spans 14 amino acids. The CDR3 DNA reads as TGCAGTGCTACGGGACTTTTGTACCAAGAGACCCAGTACTTC. Protein sequence: CSATGLLYQETQYF.

In this sample, this clonotype turned up a few times. This chain links TRBV11-2 with TRBJ1-2; the D is unclear. Per germline, CDR1 SGHAT and CDR2 FQNNGV. Trimming removed 2 bases from V and 2 bases from J, with 6 bases in between. The CDR3 has 13 residues. DNA of the CDR3: TGTGCCAGCAGCTTATCGGACAACTATGGCTACACCTTC. This translates into CASSLSDNYGYTF.

This clonotype was seen just once. A read error may account for a junction end that differs from germline. J is TRBJ1-2 and V is TRBV20-1; 8 bases are a match to TRBD1. The CDR3 covers 16 residues. Germline loops: CDR1 DFQATT, CDR2 SNEGSKA (reference sequence). The DNA for the CDR3 is TGCTGTGCTAGAACGTCAGGGGGCTCTCTCTTGTATGGCTACACCTTC. It encodes CCARTSGGSLLYGYTF.

This clonotype came up a few times. The rearrangement uses TRBV10-3 and TRBJ1-4, with D possibly TRBD1 on 6 matching bases. Trimming pared 5 bases from V and 5 bases from J, leaving 9 bases between. This CDR3 is built from 13 residues. Looked up from germline, CDR1 is ENHRY and CDR2 is SYGVKD. CDR3 amino acids: CAISKGQNEKLFF. DNA for the CDR3: TGTGCCATCAGTAAAGGACAGAATGAAAAACTGTTTTTT.

This chain connects TRBV24-1 to TRBJ1-3; D unclear. The CDR3 length is 17 residues. The V gene's germline CDR1 is KGHDR and CDR2 SFDVKD. Trimming left V 10 bases short and J 0 bases short, with 21 bases between. CDR3 sequence: CATFSLPRINSGNTIYF. As DNA, the CDR3 is TGTGCCACTTTCTCTCTGCCACGGATAAACTCTGGAAACACCATATATTTT.

Only a few counts were recorded for this clonotype. The gene calls are TRBV5-1 and TRBJ1-5; 7 nucleotides match TRBD1. Trimming cost V 4 bases and J 3 bases; bases outside gene matches: 4. Germline CDR1 and CDR2: SGHRS and YFSETQ. CDR3 size: 14 residues. In DNA, the CDR3 is TGCGCCAGCAGCACCGGGACAGACAATCAGCCCCAGCATTTT. It is translated as CASSTGTDNQPQHF. Complete variable domain (other parts from reference TRBV5-1 and TRBJ1-5): KAGVTQTPRYLIKTRGQQVTLSCSPISGHRSVSWYQQTPGQGLQFLFEYFSETQRNKGNFPGRFSGRQFSNSRSEMNVSTLELGDSALYLCASSTGTDNQPQHFGDGTRLSIL.

There are a few counts of this clonotype. This chain links TRBV6-5 with TRBJ2-5; 9 nucleotides align to TRBD2. V lost 2 bases to trimming and J lost 3 bases; unmatched junction nucleotides: 1. The V gene's germline CDR1 is MNHEY and CDR2 SVGAGI. The CDR3 totals 14 residues. In DNA, the CDR3 is TGTGCCAGCAGTTACGCGGGAGGGGAAGAGACCCAGTACTTC. Translating gives CASSYAGGEETQYF.

The rearrangement links TRBV12-3 or TRBV12-4 to TRBJ2-7; 11 nucleotides match TRBD2. J gave up 4 bases and V 5 bases, and 4 bases lay outside the gene matches. The CDR3 consists of 14 residues. Here the CDR3 reads CASSASGRSYEQYF. CDR3 DNA sequence: TGTGCCAGCAGTGCTAGCGGGAGGTCGTACGAGCAGTACTTC.

This clonotype came up a few times. The chain recombines TRBV28 with TRBJ2-2, with 7 bases aligning to TRBD2. V trimming: 6 bases; J trimming: 0 bases; junction bases outside the gene matches: 10. There are 17 residues in the CDR3. The germline V gene has CDR1 MDHEN and CDR2 SYDVKM. CDR3 sequence reads: CASSRLGAGANTGELFF. CDR3 coding DNA: TGTGCCAGCAGCCGTCTAGGGGCGGGGGCGAACACCGGGGAGCTGTTTTTT.

This rearrangement joins TRBV29-1 to TRBJ1-1; tentative D call: TRBD1 (6 bases). Germline-derived CDR1 and CDR2 are SQVTM and ANQGSEA. The V end lost 4 bases, the J end lost 4 bases, and 22 bases lay between the germline ends. This CDR3 has 16 residues. CDR3 loop: CSVGFRYQGLSTEAFF. In DNA form, the CDR3 reads TGCAGCGTTGGCTTCAGATATCAGGGGCTGAGCACTGAAGCTTTCTTT. Using reference TRBV29-1 and TRBJ1-1 for the parts outside the CDR3, the full variable domain is SAVISQKPSRDICQRGTSLTIQCQVDSQVTMMFWYRQQPGQSLTLIATANQGSEATYESGFVIDKFPISRPNLTFSTLTVSNMSPEDSSIYLCSVGFRYQGLSTEAFFGQGTRLTVV.

The V gene is TRBV29-1, the J gene TRBJ2-1; D uncertain. Germline assignment: CDR1 SQVTM and CDR2 ANQGSEA. The CDR3 runs to 11 residues. The V end lost 6 bases, the J end lost 0 bases, and 3 bases lay between the germline ends. The CDR3 protein is CSVSSYNEQFF. CDR3 DNA sequence: TGCAGCGTAAGCTCCTACAATGAGCAGTTCTTC.

The rearrangement links TRBV20-1 to TRBJ2-3; 9 bases are a match to TRBD2. J was trimmed by 1 base and V by 1 base; bases with no gene match: 3. CDR3 length equals 15 residues. The germline gives CDR1 DFQATT, CDR2 SNEGSKA (reference sequence). The CDR3 protein is CSARVRTSGTDTQYF. As DNA, the CDR3 is TGCAGTGCTAGAGTTCGGACTAGCGGCACAGATACGCAGTATTTT.

This clonotype was seen only a few times. The rearrangement links TRBV5-1 to TRBJ2-5, with 7 bases lining up with TRBD1. This CDR3 spans 14 amino acids. Germline trimming cut 0 bases from V and 5 bases from J; bases unmatched to any gene: 4. The V gene's germline CDR1 is SGHRS and CDR2 YFSETQ. The CDR3 nucleotides read TGCGCCAGCAGCTTGGCGGGACAGATGGAGACCCAGTACTTC. As protein: CASSLAGQMETQYF.

The chain employs TRBV5-5 and TRBJ2-7; D unresolved. The ends were cut back, 1 base at V and 5 bases at J, with 13 bases in the middle. This CDR3 region has 14 residues. Germline V lookup: CDR1 SGHKS, CDR2 YYEKEE (reference sequence). The DNA for the CDR3 is TGTGCCAGCAGCTTGCTCAGGAAATCGGACGAGCAGTACTTC. The encoded protein is CASSLLRKSDEQYF.